This TCR beta chain was sequenced in a study of CD8 T cells in ankylosing spondylitis. Notes on the study in general: Disease-linked clones reportedly showed significant enrichment in matched ankylosing spondylitis synovial fluid. Characteristic of ankylosing spondylitis blood, it appeared, was a TCR beta motif comprising several highly homologous variants.

TCRdb re-analysed the 5' RACE reads in MiXCR, keeping a single row per CDR3 protein. The repertoire has over 450,000 distinct CDR3 sequences, about 13% of them found once; the top ten carry 6.8%. This clonotype was counted many times. Its specificity is not known. Between the trimmed V and J ends, which lost 3 bases and 2 bases, there was a span of 9 bases. Per germline, CDR1 SQVTM and CDR2 ANQGSEA. This CDR3 contains 13 residues. The V call is TRBV29-1, the J call TRBJ2-3, with D possibly TRBD1 on 5 matching bases. The sequence derives from a male donor with ankylosing spondylitis. Sequences were obtained from blood, either unsorted or a sorted T cell fraction (not recorded which). CDR3 in amino acids: CSVEGRVTDTQYF. CDR3 sequence (DNA): TGCAGCGTTGAGGGCAGGGTCACAGATACGCAGTATTTT.